This T cell receptor (beta chain) was documented in a study of control samples from healthy donors and cancer patients. This CDR3 comprises 15 residues. Losses at the gene ends were 8 bases for V and 5 bases for J; bases not matched to a gene: 6. From germline, CDR1 is SGHRS and CDR2 YFSETQ. Repertoires were generated with immunoSEQ multiplex PCR, while TCRdb's copy carries only in-frame clones and drops some. The sample gives roughly 120,000 clones, 90% of which show up once; 3.5% to 4.5% is in the top ten. The sequence was collected from a human donor in good health. The donor label of this sample is uncertain. The chain combines TRBV5-1 with TRBJ2-2, with TRBD2 matching over 13 bases. Sequenced sample: blood. CDR3 sequence (DNA): TGCGCCAGTTCGACTAGCGGGGGGCCTACCGGGGAGCTGTTTTTT. It translates to CASSTSGGPTGELFF. The variable domain in full, with the rest retrieved from reference TRBV5-1 and TRBJ2-2, is KAGVTQTPRYLIKTRGQQVTLSCSPISGHRSVSWYQQTPGQGLQFLFEYFSETQRNKGNFPGRFSGRQFSNSRSEMNVSTLELGDSALYLCASSTSGGPTGELFFGEGSRLTVL.